This T cell receptor beta chain was observed in a study of early T cells in non-severe SARS-CoV-2 infection. Study at large: Bulk RNA taken from unsorted whole blood was sequenced, leaving chains unpaired.

As part of library construction, unique molecular identifiers were attached to individual cDNA molecules. TCRdb redid the calling of the 5' RACE reads with MiXCR, one entry per CDR3 protein. The table has 45,000 to 60,000 distinct CDR3 sequences, more than 9% seen once. The CDR3 contains 15 residues. V gave up 0 bases and J gave up 4 bases, with 10 bases separating them. Germline assignment: CDR1 SGHRS and CDR2 YFSETQ. Specimen: whole blood. This TCR was sampled from an adult who was a healthcare worker with PCR-confirmed SARS-CoV-2 infection or an uninfected control (not recorded which). The V and J genes are TRBV5-1 and TRBJ2-2; either TRBD1 or TRBD2 may supply D (5 bases each). In DNA form, the CDR3 reads TGCGCCAGCAGCTTGGGATTTGGGGGCACCGGGGAGCTGTTTTTT. Translation gives CASSLGFGGTGELFF. Complete variable domain (other parts from reference TRBV5-1 and TRBJ2-2): KAGVTQTPRYLIKTRGQQVTLSCSPISGHRSVSWYQQTPGQGLQFLFEYFSETQRNKGNFPGRFSGRQFSNSRSEMNVSTLELGDSALYLCASSLGFGGTGELFFGEGSRLTVL.